These 18 T cell receptor beta chains share one sample of origin, sequenced in a study of Graves' ophthalmopathy and Graves' hyperthyroidism. RNA transcripts served as template for amplifying TCR beta CDR3 sequences. RT-PCR was first run with HTBI primers, then multiplex PCR in a second round. TCRdb re-derived calls from the multiplex PCR reads in MiXCR, one entry per CDR3 protein. The sample includes approximately 1.2 million distinct CDR3 sequences, about two fifths of them seen just once. The sequencing sample was made of peripheral blood or thyroid tissue (not recorded which). The receptor set was obtained from an adult man with Graves' hyperthyroidism.

This clonotype turned up a few times. One end of the junction does not line up with germline, which may come from a read error. The chain joins TRBV29-1 to TRBJ2-7; 12 nucleotides align to TRBD2. The CDR3 length is 17 residues. Germline CDR1 SQVTM, CDR2 ANQGSEA. The CDR3 loop is CNVSPSLLSGLAGEQYF. The CDR3 DNA reads TGCAACGTTTCTCCATCTCTCCTTTCGGGACTAGCGGGCGAGCAGTACTTC.

The rearrangement uses TRBV5-1 and TRBJ2-7; TRBD2 agrees at 11 bases. Germline V CDR1 and CDR2: SGHRS, YFSETQ. CDR3 length: 14 residues. Trimming cost V 4 bases and J 5 bases; bases outside gene matches: 5. The CDR3: CASSKTSGGNEQYF. CDR3 DNA: TGCGCCAGCAGCAAAACTAGCGGGGGTAACGAGCAGTACTTC.

The chain carries TRBV19 and TRBJ1-1; 10 positions match TRBD1. The V gene's germline CDR1 is LNHDA and CDR2 SQIVND (reference sequence). The length of the CDR3 is 14 residues. V gave up 4 bases and J gave up 8 bases; unmatched junction bases: 7. CDR3 coding DNA: TGTGCCAGTAGTACCGGGACAGGGGTATCGGAAGCTTTCTTT. As protein: CASSTGTGVSEAFF.

Comment on this clonotype: A much larger clone lies one base from this, so it may be a read error. This sequence joins TRBV11-1 and TRBJ2-7; 9 bases agree with TRBD2. Germline V gives CDR1 SGHAT, CDR2 FQDESV (reference sequence). This CDR3 spans 16 amino acids. CDR3 sequence: CASSLSAGGPSYEHYF. The DNA for the CDR3 is TGTGCCAGCAGCTTATCGGCGGGAGGGCCCTCCTACGAGCATTACTTC.

The sample holds many counts of this clonotype. This rearrangement joins TRBV13 to TRBJ2-7; D unclear. V lost 3 bases and J lost 6, with 12 bases in between. The germline V gene encodes CDR1 PRHDT and CDR2 FYEKMQ (reference sequence). This CDR3 comprises 13 residues. CDR3 nucleotides: TGTGCCAGCAGCTTCGTGGGTGGACGCGAGCAGTACTTC. Protein product: CASSFVGGREQYF.

This clonotype showed up just a few times. Here the CDR3 reads CASSIARFEGTANYGYTF. As DNA, the CDR3 is TGTGCCAGTAGTATAGCGCGGTTTGAGGGGACAGCTAACTATGGCTACACCTTC. The chain is built from TRBV19 and TRBJ1-2; TRBD1 aligns across 7 bases. The trim removed 1 base at V and 0 bases at J, leaving 11 bases unmatched. The CDR3 is made up of 18 amino acids. Germline V gives CDR1 LNHDA, CDR2 SQIVND (reference sequence).

This clonotype appeared many times. V and J are TRBV15 and TRBJ2-2, with D possibly matching TRBD1 (5 bases). Trimming stripped 6 bases from V and 0 bases from J, with 8 bases between. The CDR3 runs 14 residues. The germline CDR1 and CDR2 sequences are LNHNV and YYDKDF (reference sequence). The CDR3 loop reads CATRETANTGELFF. Here the CDR3 DNA reads TGTGCCACCAGGGAGACAGCGAACACCGGGGAGCTGTTTTTT.

V is TRBV5-1 and J is TRBJ1-1; the D is unclear. Germline V CDR1 and CDR2: SGHRS, YFSETQ. Deletions cut 1 base from V and 4 bases from J, with 11 bases between. The CDR3 totals 14 residues. The CDR3, as DNA: TGCGCCAGCAGCTTGAGTCCGGGTATCACTGAAGCTTTCTTT. The encoded protein is CASSLSPGITEAFF.

This chain uses TRBV12-3 or TRBV12-4 with TRBJ1-6; 11 bases fit TRBD1. After removal of 8 bases from V and 8 bases from J, the junction contained 8 bases not matched to a gene. This CDR3 contains 15 residues. The CDR3 protein is CASSPQGQGDSPLHF. DNA for the CDR3: TGTGCCAGCTCACCACAGGGACAGGGGGATTCACCCCTCCACTTT.

At least ten counts were recorded for this clonotype. The genes are TRBV20-1 and TRBJ2-7; no firm D call. Germline CDR1 and CDR2: DFQATT and SNEGSKA (reference sequence). This CDR3 comprises 14 residues. V gave up 2 bases and J gave up 6 bases, with 17 bases separating them. The CDR3 reads CSARRPAASLEQYF. CDR3 coding DNA: TGCAGTGCTAGACGTCCCGCAGCTTCTCTCGAGCAGTACTTC.

The V gene is TRBV7-9, the J gene TRBJ1-2; TRBD1 matches at 7 bases. Trimming took 5 bases from V and 6 from J; bases not matched to a gene: 9. The CDR3 runs to 14 residues. Germline-derived CDR1 and CDR2 are SEHNR and FQNEAQ (reference sequence). The CDR3 spells CASSVRGTVDGYTF. For the CDR3, the DNA is TGTGCCAGCAGCGTCCGAGGGACAGTTGATGGCTACACCTTC.

The sample holds many counts of this clonotype. J is TRBJ1-1 and V is TRBV7-6; the match to TRBD1 covers 8 bases. The germline gives CDR1 SGHVS, CDR2 FNYEAQ. The ends lost 5 bases at V and 3 bases at J; junction bases unmatched: 8. The CDR3 sequence is 15 residues long. Here the CDR3 reads CASSRNQGADTEAFF. The CDR3 region has the DNA TGTGCCAGCAGCCGAAATCAGGGGGCTGACACTGAAGCTTTCTTT.

The J gene is TRBJ2-7, the V gene TRBV5-1; 8 positions match TRBD1. The germline V gene encodes CDR1 SGHRS and CDR2 YFSETQ. J was trimmed by 5 bases and V by 3 bases; bases with no gene match: 7. There are 14 residues in the CDR3. The DNA for the CDR3 is TGCGCCAGCAGCTGGAGACAGGGGTTCAACGAGCAGTACTTC. Translated, it gives CASSWRQGFNEQYF.

The rearrangement joins TRBV10-2 to TRBJ1-6; D call uncertain. The V and J ends lost 8 bases and 15 bases respectively, with 5 bases between them. Germline CDR1 is WSHSY and CDR2 is SAAADI. The CDR3 covers 8 residues. CDR3 amino acids: CASQHLHF. CDR3 nucleotide sequence: TGCGCCAGCCAACACCTCCACTTT.

Concerning this clonotype: One base away lies a much larger clone, so this may be a sequencing read error. This chain uses TRBV5-4 with TRBJ1-1; D call uncertain. Germline values: CDR1 SGHNT, CDR2 YYREEE (reference sequence). The ends were cut back, 4 bases at V and 12 bases at J, with 19 bases in the middle. The CDR3 runs 13 residues. In DNA, the CDR3 is TGTGCCAGCAGCCTCGACGGGCGGGAAGAGCCTTTCTTT. As protein: CASSLDGREEPFF.

The rearrangement links TRBV5-1 to TRBJ2-7, with D unresolved. Between the trimmed V and J ends, which lost 0 bases and 7 bases, there was a span of 11 bases. Germline lookup yields CDR1 SGHRS and CDR2 YFSETQ. The CDR3 length is 13 residues. CDR3 nucleotides: TGCGCCAGCAGCTTGGTAGGATTGTGGGAGCAGTACTTC. This codes for CASSLVGLWEQYF.

The table lists this clonotype with a few counts. The chain combines TRBV2 with TRBJ2-7; D is unclear. Germline CDR1 and CDR2: SNHLY and FYNNEI. This CDR3 is built from 12 residues. Trimming cost V 5 bases and J 7 bases, with 12 bases left between them. CDR3 protein: CASSTIYWEQYF. CDR3 DNA: TGTGCCAGCAGTACGATCTACTGGGAGCAGTACTTC.

A remark on this clonotype: The junction differs from germline at one of its ends, possibly a read error. The chain employs TRBV19 and TRBJ1-4; D is uncertain. The germline gives CDR1 LNHDA, CDR2 SQIVND (reference sequence). The CDR3 is 14 amino acids. The CDR3 loop is CATARAATSEKLFF. In DNA form, the CDR3 reads TGTGCCACGGCCCGGGCGGCAACTAGTGAAAAACTGTTTTTT.